The 16 T cell receptor beta chains in this list originate from one sample, sequenced in a study of blood T cell repertoires in COVID-19. Method: immunoSEQ multiplex PCR; TCRdb's copy keeps in-frame clones and lacks some. The table includes roughly 60,000 clones, about 80% detected once. Sample: peripheral blood. These receptor sequences come from a man in his 60s with acute or convalescent COVID-19.

V and J are TRBV6-6 and TRBJ2-7, with 9 bases fitting TRBD1. Trimming removed 10 bases from V and 5 bases from J; junction bases left unmatched: 9. Germline lookup yields CDR1 MNHNY and CDR2 SVGAGI (reference sequence). This CDR3 region has 13 residues. As DNA, the CDR3 is TGTGCCACCCTGGGGACAGGGTTAAACGAGCAGTACTTC. This encodes CATLGTGLNEQYF.

V gene TRBV24-1 combines with J gene TRBJ2-5; the match to TRBD1 covers 8 bases. CDR1 and CDR2 from the germline V gene are KGHDR and SFDVKD. This CDR3 region has 15 residues. Germline trimming cut 3 bases from V and 4 bases from J; bases unmatched to any gene: 6. CDR3 sequence: CATSDSQGAGETQYF. The CDR3, as DNA: TGTGCCACCAGTGATAGTCAGGGGGCAGGAGAGACCCAGTACTTC.

V and J are TRBV14 and TRBJ1-1, with 11 bases lining up with TRBD1. With V trimmed by 6 bases and J by 4 bases, 4 bases remained unmatched. The CDR3 consists of 14 residues. CDR1 and CDR2 from the germline V gene are SGHDN and FVKESK. CDR3 coding DNA: TGTGCCAGCAGACTCGGGACAGGGGGCACTGAAGCTTTCTTT. This codes for CASRLGTGGTEAFF.

The CDR3 nucleotides read TGTGCCAGCTCACAACGAGCGGGGGGAGTCACAGATACGCAGTATTTT. Residues: CASSQRAGGVTDTQYF. The chain employs TRBV18 and TRBJ2-3; 9 bases line up with TRBD2. This CDR3 contains 16 residues. The junction had 7 bases not matched to a gene; V was cut back by 4 bases and J by 2 bases. Germline V gives CDR1 KGHSH, CDR2 LQKENI.

This sequence joins TRBV11-2 and TRBJ1-4; possible D gene TRBD1, 5 bases. Germline CDR1 and CDR2: SGHAT and FQNNGV. The CDR3 runs 15 residues. With 5 bases removed from V and 6 bases from J, the gap between germline ends came to 16 bases. The CDR3: CASSPLSPTDEKLFF. In DNA, the CDR3 is TGTGCCAGCAGCCCACTATCCCCGACAGATGAAAAACTGTTTTTT. Full variable domain (remainder filled in from reference TRBV11-2 and TRBJ1-4): EAGVAQSPRYKIIEKRQSVAFWCNPISGHATLYWYQQILGQGPKLLIQFQNNGVVDDSQLPKDRFSAERLKGVDSTLKIQPAKLEDSAVYLCASSPLSPTDEKLFFGSGTQLSVL.

The chain employs TRBV27 and TRBJ2-7; D unclear. This CDR3 has 17 residues. The germline gives CDR1 MNHEY, CDR2 SMNVEV (reference sequence). The ends were cut back, 2 bases at V and 4 bases at J, with 21 bases in the middle. CDR3 DNA: TGTGCCAGCAGTTTAACCCCTCTGGCGGCGGAAAATTACGAGCAGTACTTC. Protein product: CASSLTPLAAENYEQYF.

In nucleotides, the CDR3 is TGCGCCAGCAGCCACCCAGGGGGGAGGCACACAGATACGCAGTATTTT. Its translation is CASSHPGGRHTDTQYF. The chain couples TRBV4-1 to TRBJ2-3; tentatively, D is TRBD1 (7 bases). The germline V and J ends were trimmed by 3 bases and 2 bases, with 15 bases remaining between them. Germline lookup yields CDR1 MGHRA and CDR2 YSYEKL. CDR3 length equals 16 residues.

The chain has TRBV18 and TRBJ1-4, with TRBD1 matching over 7 bases. The CDR3 has 15 residues. From germline, CDR1 is KGHSH and CDR2 LQKENI. The trim removed 0 bases at V and 10 bases at J, leaving 8 bases unmatched. In nucleotides, the CDR3 is TGTGCCAGCTCACCACCGGGACAGTTAACAGGAAAACTGTTTTTT. As protein: CASSPPGQLTGKLFF.

The gene calls are TRBV29-1 and TRBJ2-1; 7 nucleotides match TRBD1. The V and J ends lost 2 bases and 6 bases, in that order; junction bases with no gene match: 10. The germline V gene encodes CDR1 SQVTM and CDR2 ANQGSEA. The CDR3 consists of 15 residues. The CDR3 is CSVERTGNTLNEQFF. CDR3 sequence (DNA): TGCAGCGTTGAACGGACAGGTAACACCCTCAATGAGCAGTTCTTC.

The chain has TRBV27 and TRBJ1-2; 9 positions agree with TRBD1. Germline-derived CDR1 and CDR2 are MNHEY and SMNVEV (reference sequence). The ends lost 6 bases at V and 7 bases at J; junction bases unmatched: 9. The CDR3 is made up of 14 amino acids. The CDR3 region has the DNA TGTGCCAGCAGGCAGACAGGGGGAGGAATTGGCTACACCTTC. This translates into CASRQTGGGIGYTF.

The rearrangement links TRBV19 to TRBJ2-7; 7 bases map to TRBD2. Per germline, CDR1 LNHDA and CDR2 SQIVND (reference sequence). CDR3 length: 13 amino acids. V lost 7 bases to trimming and J lost 7 bases; unmatched junction nucleotides: 10. This CDR3 reads CASKEAGRGEQYF. CDR3 DNA sequence: TGTGCCAGTAAAGAGGCGGGGAGGGGAGAGCAGTACTTC.

This clone turned up a few times. V is TRBV28 and J is TRBJ1-5, with TRBD1 as a possible D gene (5 bases). Looked up from germline, CDR1 is MDHEN and CDR2 is SYDVKM. This CDR3 has 15 residues. V lost 2 bases to trimming and J lost 4 bases, with 12 bases between them. The CDR3 sequence: CASSLRRGWNQPQHF. CDR3 bases: TGTGCCAGCAGTTTAAGGAGGGGCTGGAATCAGCCCCAGCATTTT.

Points on this clone: Other DNA sequences in this specimen translate into the identical CDR3. The gene calls are TRBV30 and TRBJ1-2; no reliable D call. CDR1 and CDR2 (germline): GTSNPN, SVGIG (reference sequence). V lost 2 bases and J 2 bases, leaving 9 bases between the germline ends. The CDR3 covers 13 residues. CDR3: CAWSSPGNYGYTF. The CDR3 DNA is TGTGCCTGGAGTAGCCCCGGGAACTATGGCTACACCTTC.

The chain carries TRBV5-5 and TRBJ1-5, with D perhaps matching TRBD1 (5 bases). V lost 4 bases and J 7 bases, leaving 12 bases between the germline ends. Germline CDR1 SGHKS, CDR2 YYEKEE (reference sequence). The CDR3 runs 13 residues. CDR3 residues: CASSPLGGQPQHF. The CDR3 nucleotides read TGTGCCAGCAGCCCGTTGGGGGGGCAGCCCCAGCATTTT.

CDR3 loop: CAISESQGALNEQFF. The CDR3 DNA sequence: TGTGCCATCAGTGAGTCCCAGGGGGCCCTCAATGAGCAGTTCTTC. The chain carries TRBV10-3 and TRBJ2-1; 8 bases agree with TRBD1. The J segment lost 6 bases and the V segment lost 0 bases, leaving 4 bases of the junction unmatched. The CDR3 totals 15 residues. Germline lookup yields CDR1 ENHRY and CDR2 SYGVKD.

This clone was counted once. V and J are TRBV11-3 and TRBJ2-1, with no clear D. There are 15 residues in the CDR3. Trimming shortened V by 0 bases and J by 0 bases, and 6 bases separated the two germline ends. In germline, CDR1 is SGHNT, CDR2 YENEEA. CDR3 region: CASSLEQSSYNEQFF. The DNA of the CDR3 is TGTGCCAGCAGCTTAGAACAGAGCTCCTACAATGAGCAGTTCTTC.